These T cell receptor beta chains were read from a single sample in a study of blood T cell repertoires in COVID-19. The method was immunoSEQ multiplex PCR; TCRdb's version includes in-frame clones alone and lacks a portion of them. The repertoire holds about 260,000 clones, with around 87% as singletons. Sequenced input: peripheral blood. The source is a middle-aged woman who had recovered from COVID-19. CDR3s include the opening cysteine and the closing phenylalanine or tryptophan. Each record gives: CDR3 protein, CDR3 DNA, clone size, V gene, D gene, J gene. The D gene is left open where the match is weak. Clone size appears in some rows only: once, few, many, or a class for an expanded clone.

CASSIDRGGSYGYTF TGTGCCAGTAGTATAGATCGAGGGGGATCCTATGGCTACACCTTC once TRBV19 NA TRBJ1-2
CASTNVPYGDYGYTF TGCGCCAGCACCAATGTCCCCTACGGGGACTATGGCTACACCTTC NA TRBV5-1 NA TRBJ1-2
CAWRTDPGGTEQFF TGTGCCTGGAGGACGGATCCAGGGGGCACTGAGCAGTTCTTC NA TRBV30 TRBD1 TRBJ2-1
CASSLAPGTGRSGNTIYF TGCGCCAGCAGCTTGGCGCCCGGGACAGGGCGCTCTGGAAACACCATATATTTT NA TRBV5-1 TRBD1 TRBJ1-3
CASNPGQGEETQYF TGTGCCAGCAATCCAGGACAGGGGGAAGAGACCCAGTACTTC NA TRBV2 TRBD1 TRBJ2-5
CATAGGQPPYNEQFF TGTGCCACGGCCGGAGGCCAGCCTCCCTACAATGAGCAGTTCTTC NA TRBV6-5 NA TRBJ2-1
CASSYQGGQPQHF TGTGCCAGTAGTTATCAGGGTGGGCAGCCCCAGCATTTT once TRBV19 NA TRBJ1-5
CASRKAGGHYNEQFF TGTGCCAGTAGAAAAGCGGGGGGGCACTACAATGAGCAGTTCTTC NA TRBV19 TRBD2 TRBJ2-1
CASSLLEAAGNTIYF TGTGCCAGCAGCCTCCTTGAGGCGGCTGGAAACACCATATATTTT NA TRBV11-2 NA TRBJ1-3
CASSSFNYGYTF TGTGCCAGCAGCTCCTTTAACTATGGCTACACCTTC NA TRBV7-2 NA TRBJ1-2
CAGRDREKLFF TGTGCCGGCCGGGACAGAGAAAAACTGTTTTTT NA TRBV19 TRBD1 TRBJ1-4
CASSLRQGIHEQYF TGTGCCAGCAGCTTAAGGCAGGGGATTCACGAGCAGTACTTC NA TRBV7-9 NA TRBJ2-7
CSVRRGGTPYEQYF TGCAGCGTTCGTCGGGGGGGGACACCGTACGAGCAGTACTTC NA TRBV29-1 TRBD2 TRBJ2-7
CAASRQNYGYTF TGTGCCGCCTCCCGACAGAACTATGGCTACACCTTC once TRBV19 NA TRBJ1-2
CASTPGASEQYF TGTGCCAGCACCCCGGGAGCTTCCGAGCAGTACTTC NA TRBV28 NA TRBJ2-7
CASSLSQGGQPQHF TGTGCCAGCAGCTTGTCACAGGGTGGGCAGCCCCAGCATTTT once TRBV5-5 NA TRBJ1-5